One T cell receptor beta chain is described in this entry. V lost 2 bases and J lost 3; bases outside the gene matches: 9. CDR3 length: 16 residues. Germline CDR1 and CDR2: LNHNV and YYDKDF (reference sequence). Repertoires were generated with immunoSEQ multiplex PCR, while TCRdb's copy carries only in-frame clones and drops some. The table includes more than 55,000 clones, more than 70% detected once. The data were taken from a study of OX40 agonist ivuxolimab in advanced cancers. Study-level information: Antecedent anti-PD-1, anti-PD-L1 or anti-CTLA-4 therapy was permissible, with roughly 40% having received some.

Sequences were derived from CD4+ or CD8+ T cells sorted from blood, sampled in a trial of the OX40 agonist ivuxolimab. The receptor comes from an adult with an advanced solid tumor such as melanoma, head and neck, liver or kidney cancer. The chain is built from TRBV15 and TRBJ1-1, with 7 bases fitting TRBD1. The CDR3 nucleotides are TGTGCCACCAGCAGACTGCAGGGGGGGGCCCACACTGAAGCTTTCTTT. Amino acid sequence: CATSRLQGGAHTEAFF.